Detailed here is one T cell receptor beta chain. The data are from a study of T cell responses to AZD1222 COVID-19 vaccine. At the level of the study: Second-dose recipients at about 4 or about 12 weeks were treated as one pooled group.

With 0 bases clipped from V and 14 bases from J, the junction kept 14 bases outside the gene matches. This CDR3 spans 15 amino acids. Germline lookup yields CDR1 MNHNY and CDR2 SVGAGI (reference sequence). Repertoires were generated with immunoSEQ multiplex PCR, while TCRdb's copy carries only in-frame clones and drops some. The sample yields over 110,000 clones, about 92% seen once. The chain joins TRBV6-6 to TRBJ1-2; TRBD1 agrees at 8 bases. This sequence was found in an adult in good health. The sample in question was peripheral blood, obtained on day 0 of AZD1222 vaccination. CDR3 residues: CASSYSGDRGSIKTF. The CDR3 bases are TGTGCCAGCAGTTACTCCGGCGACAGGGGCTCAATTAAAACCTTC.